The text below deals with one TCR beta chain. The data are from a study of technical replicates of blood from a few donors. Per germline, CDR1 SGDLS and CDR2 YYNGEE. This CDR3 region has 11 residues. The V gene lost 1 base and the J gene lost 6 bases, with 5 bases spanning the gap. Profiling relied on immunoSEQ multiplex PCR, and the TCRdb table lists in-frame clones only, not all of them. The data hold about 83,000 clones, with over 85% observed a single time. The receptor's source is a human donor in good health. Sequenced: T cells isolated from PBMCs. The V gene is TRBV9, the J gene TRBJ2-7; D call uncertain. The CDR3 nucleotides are TGTGCCAGCAGCGTATTATTCGAGCAGTACTTC. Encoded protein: CASSVLFEQYF.